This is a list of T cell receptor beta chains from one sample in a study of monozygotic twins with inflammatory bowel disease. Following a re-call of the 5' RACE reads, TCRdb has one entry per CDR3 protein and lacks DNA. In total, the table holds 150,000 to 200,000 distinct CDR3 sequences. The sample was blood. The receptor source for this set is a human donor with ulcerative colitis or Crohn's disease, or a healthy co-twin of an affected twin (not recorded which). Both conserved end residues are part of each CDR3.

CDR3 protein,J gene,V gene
CASSSSPYGTDTQYF,TRBJ2-3,TRBV7-2
CASSLGYGTDTQYF,TRBJ2-3,TRBV5-1
CASSLLTGGTGELFF,TRBJ2-2,TRBV7-3
CAISGYGQETQYF,TRBJ2-5,TRBV10-3
CSARQDRGMGETQYF,TRBJ2-5,TRBV20-1
CASLGQANTGELFF,TRBJ2-2,TRBV19
CASSFLGGKETQYF,TRBJ2-5,TRBV7-2
CASSFRQARQYSNQPQHF,TRBJ1-5,TRBV28
CSARDQDRGFEQYF,TRBJ2-7,TRBV20-1
CASSSLQDSYGYTF,TRBJ1-2,TRBV27
CASSLELGITTGELFF,TRBJ2-2,TRBV5-5
CASSLGTLPGFYNSPLHF,TRBJ1-6,TRBV12-3/TRBV12-4
CASRGRGNYGYTF,TRBJ1-2,TRBV28
CASSVGDPANYGYTF,TRBJ1-2,TRBV2
CASSLSQDPYEQYF,TRBJ2-7,TRBV28
CASTRSENGKLFF,TRBJ1-4,TRBV2
CASSILTGYKNMQYF,TRBJ2-4,TRBV19
CASSSHRGYTEAFF,TRBJ1-1,TRBV27
CASSLAGPGTGTYEQYF,TRBJ2-7,TRBV7-9
CASSLRSGSEKLFF,TRBJ1-4,TRBV5-6
CASSERGGTEAFF,TRBJ1-1,TRBV7-3
CASTGVNTGELFF,TRBJ2-2,TRBV19
CASSLRGRRTGELFF,TRBJ2-2,TRBV5-1
CASRSTSGAIGRTQYF,TRBJ2-5,TRBV28
CASSPTSGSRDTQYF,TRBJ2-3,TRBV5-1
CASAMQVYNEQFF,TRBJ2-1,TRBV5-1
CASSGDRPHKSPLHF,TRBJ1-6,TRBV5-1
CSARQAGITDTQYF,TRBJ2-3,TRBV20-1
CSARDPGLANTDTQYF,TRBJ2-3,TRBV20-1
CSASGGVLSYNEQFF,TRBJ2-1,TRBV20-1
CASSPRTEEPQHF,TRBJ1-5,TRBV3-1
CASSPSRDRAQETQYF,TRBJ2-5,TRBV5-4
CASSDPGTRPDNEQFF,TRBJ2-1,TRBV6-2/TRBV6-3
CASSLFPRDNSPLHF,TRBJ1-6,TRBV5-4
CASSLRDPKETQYF,TRBJ2-5,TRBV5-1
CASSLMARGNTEAFF,TRBJ1-1,TRBV7-3
CASSQWSGTANTEAFF,TRBJ1-1,TRBV12-3/TRBV12-4
CASTHDRLKNMQYF,TRBJ2-4,TRBV11-2
CASSPGTVYQPQHF,TRBJ1-5,TRBV27
CASWAPPSYNEQFF,TRBJ2-1,TRBV12-3/TRBV12-4
CSARVLAGDVGELFF,TRBJ2-2,TRBV20-1
CASSLGITSGSEQFF,TRBJ2-1,TRBV5-1
CASSSSGRGYTF,TRBJ1-2,TRBV7-9
CASSLALLSSGGDNEQFF,TRBJ2-1,TRBV5-1
CASSYRGGDQPQHF,TRBJ1-5,TRBV19
CASSQDSSTDTQYF,TRBJ2-3,TRBV4-3
CASSPQGIYGYTF,TRBJ1-2,TRBV5-4
CASSLSFDRGKTEAFF,TRBJ1-1,TRBV7-3